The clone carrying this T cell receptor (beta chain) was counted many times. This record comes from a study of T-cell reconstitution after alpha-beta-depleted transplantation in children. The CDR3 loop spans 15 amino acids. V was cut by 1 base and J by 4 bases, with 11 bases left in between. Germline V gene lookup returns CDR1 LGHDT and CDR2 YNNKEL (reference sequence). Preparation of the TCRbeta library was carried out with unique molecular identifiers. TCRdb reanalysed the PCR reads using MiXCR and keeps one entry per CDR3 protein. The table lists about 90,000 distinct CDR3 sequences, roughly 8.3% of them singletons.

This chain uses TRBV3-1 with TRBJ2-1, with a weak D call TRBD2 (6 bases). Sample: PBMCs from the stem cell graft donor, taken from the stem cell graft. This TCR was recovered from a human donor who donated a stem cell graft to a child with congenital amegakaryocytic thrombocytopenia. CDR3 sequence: CASSQVVGGYNEQFF. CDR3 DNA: TGTGCCAGCAGCCAAGTAGTGGGGGGATACAATGAGCAGTTCTTC.